This T cell receptor beta chain was sequenced during a study of radiation and T cells in renal cell carcinoma. A word on this clone: What it recognizes is unknown.

Study results and caveats: Baseline intratumoral clonotype presence is unknown without pretreatment biopsies.

TCRdb's copy holds only in-frame clones and misses some; the assay was immunoSEQ multiplex PCR. Among some 95,000 clones listed, 86% were seen once. Documented time point: baseline pretreatment blood. As for treatment: 15 Gy SBRT to primary tumor, nephrectomy 4 weeks later. Sequenced here: blood, sampled from a patient whose treatment included radiotherapy and nephrectomy. This TCR was recovered from a man aged 45-65 years with renal cell carcinoma.

The CDR3: CASKDSSYNEQFF. The CDR3 nucleotides are TGTGCCAGCAAGGACAGCTCCTACAATGAGCAGTTCTTC. The chain has TRBV25-1 and TRBJ2-1; D might be TRBD1 (6 bases). The germline V gene encodes CDR1 MGHDK and CDR2 SYGVNS. V was pared by 7 bases and J by 0 bases, with 7 bases between. The CDR3 loop spans 13 amino acids. The complete variable domain, with remaining parts taken from reference TRBV25-1 and TRBJ2-1, reads EADIYQTPRYLVIGTGKKITLECSQTMGHDKMYWYQQDPGMELHLIHYSYGVNSTEKGDLSSESTVSRIRTEHFPLTLESARPSHTSQYLCASKDSSYNEQFFGPGTRLTVL.